One T cell receptor (beta chain) is described in this entry. After removal of 0 bases from V and 8 bases from J, the junction contained 6 bases not matched to a gene. There are 15 residues in the CDR3. CDR1 and CDR2 (germline): SGHNT, YYREEE (reference sequence). TCRdb keeps only in-frame clones here, not all; method: immunoSEQ multiplex PCR. The sample yields tens of thousands of clones, 80% to 95% seen once. This sample is part of a study of T cell changes during pregnancy in multiple sclerosis. The source of this sequence is a female donor with multiple sclerosis, enrolled in a pregnancy study. This chain connects TRBV5-4 to TRBJ1-4; 8 nucleotides agree with TRBD1. Material: CD4+ T cells from peripheral blood mononuclear cells, obtained before pregnancy. CDR3 residues: CASSLGQGFREKLFF. CDR3 in DNA: TGTGCCAGCAGCTTGGGACAGGGGTTCCGCGAAAAACTGTTTTTT.